This T cell receptor beta chain was found in a study of blood T cell repertoires in COVID-19. This CDR3 has 14 amino acids. Germline V gene sequence: CDR1 LNHDA, CDR2 SQIVND (reference sequence). The V end was cut by 0 bases, the J end by 4 bases, with 9 bases between. Sequencing was performed with immunoSEQ multiplex PCR; in TCRdb, only in-frame clones are kept and a portion is missing. This sample has 80,000 to 90,000 clones; about 83% occur once, and the top ten carry approximately 2%. This TCR came from a woman between 65 and 79 years old with acute or convalescent COVID-19. Source material: peripheral blood. The chain combines TRBV19 with TRBJ1-1, with a possible D match to TRBD1 (5 bases). CDR3 in DNA: TGTGCCAGTAGTATAGAGCAGGGAGGCACTGAAGCTTTCTTT. It yields the protein CASSIEQGGTEAFF.